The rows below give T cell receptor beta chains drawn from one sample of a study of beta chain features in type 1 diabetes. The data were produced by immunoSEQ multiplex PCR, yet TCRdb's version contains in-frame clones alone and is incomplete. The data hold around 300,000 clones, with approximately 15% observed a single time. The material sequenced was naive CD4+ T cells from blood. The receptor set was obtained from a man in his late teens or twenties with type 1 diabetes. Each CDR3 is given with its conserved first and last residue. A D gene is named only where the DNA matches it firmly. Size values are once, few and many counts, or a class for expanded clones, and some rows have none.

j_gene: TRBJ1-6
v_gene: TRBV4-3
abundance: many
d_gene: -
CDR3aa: CASKGSVGGSNSPLHF
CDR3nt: TGCGCCAGCAAGGGGTCCGTAGGGGGTAGTAATTCACCCCTCCACTTT

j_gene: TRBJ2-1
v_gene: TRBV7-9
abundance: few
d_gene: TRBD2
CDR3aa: CASTATSGNINEQFF
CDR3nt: TGTGCCAGCACCGCAACTAGCGGGAATATCAATGAGCAGTTCTTC

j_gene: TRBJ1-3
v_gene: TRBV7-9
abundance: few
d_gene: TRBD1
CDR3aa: CAWRDSSSGNTIYF
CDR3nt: TGTGCCTGGCGGGACAGCTCCTCTGGAAACACCATATATTTT

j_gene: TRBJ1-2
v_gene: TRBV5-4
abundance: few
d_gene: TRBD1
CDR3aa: CASSYDRAYGYTF
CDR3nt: TGTGCCAGCAGCTACGACAGGGCCTATGGCTACACCTTC

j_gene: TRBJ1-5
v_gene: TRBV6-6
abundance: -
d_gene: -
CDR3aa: CASSYRQEPQHF
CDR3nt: TGTGCCAGCAGTTACAGGCAGGAGCCCCAGCATTTT

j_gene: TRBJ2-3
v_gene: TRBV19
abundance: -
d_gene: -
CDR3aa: CASSKDRQYF
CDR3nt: TGTGCCAGTAGCAAGGACAGGCAGTATTTT

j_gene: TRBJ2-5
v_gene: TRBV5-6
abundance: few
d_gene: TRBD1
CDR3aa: CASSPGQGGETQYF
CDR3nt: TGTGCCAGCAGCCCCGGACAGGGAGGAGAGACCCAGTACTTC

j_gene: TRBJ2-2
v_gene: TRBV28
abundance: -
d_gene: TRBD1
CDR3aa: CASSTLPGTGSAGELFF
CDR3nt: TGTGCCAGCAGTACCTTACCCGGGACAGGGTCAGCCGGGGAGCTGTTTTTT

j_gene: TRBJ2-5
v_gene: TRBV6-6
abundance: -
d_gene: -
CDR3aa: CASRPEGADHQETQYF
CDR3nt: TGTGCCAGCAGACCCGAGGGAGCAGACCACCAAGAGACCCAGTACTTC

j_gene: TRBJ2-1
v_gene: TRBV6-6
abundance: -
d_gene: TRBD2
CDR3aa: CASSYGAGLAGGQFF
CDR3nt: TGTGCCAGCAGTTACGGGGCGGGACTAGCGGGAGGACAGTTCTTC

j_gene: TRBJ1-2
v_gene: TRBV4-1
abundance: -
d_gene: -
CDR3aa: CASSTPLTGNYGYTF
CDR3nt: TGCGCCAGCAGCACCCCTCTGACAGGAAACTATGGCTACACCTTC

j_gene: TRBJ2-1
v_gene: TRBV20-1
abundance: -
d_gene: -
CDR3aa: CSASSYNEQFF
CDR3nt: TGCAGTGCCAGCTCCTACAATGAGCAGTTCTTC

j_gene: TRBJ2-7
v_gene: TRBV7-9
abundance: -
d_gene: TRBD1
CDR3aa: CASSAGTGIYEQYF
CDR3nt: TGTGCCAGCAGCGCCGGGACAGGGATCTACGAGCAGTACTTC

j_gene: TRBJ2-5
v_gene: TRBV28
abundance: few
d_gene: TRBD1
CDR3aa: CASRASGTGRRTQYF
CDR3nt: TGTGCCAGCAGAGCGTCCGGGACAGGGCGAAGGACCCAGTACTTC

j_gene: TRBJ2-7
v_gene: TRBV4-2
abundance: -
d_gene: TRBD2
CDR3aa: CASSLASGTSPYEQYF
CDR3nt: TGTGCCAGCAGCCTGGCTAGCGGGACGTCCCCCTACGAGCAGTACTTC

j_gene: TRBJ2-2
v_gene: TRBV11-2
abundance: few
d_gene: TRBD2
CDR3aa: CASSRGLVGSHGELFF
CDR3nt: TGTGCCAGCAGTCGGGGACTAGTTGGTTCGCACGGGGAGCTGTTTTTT

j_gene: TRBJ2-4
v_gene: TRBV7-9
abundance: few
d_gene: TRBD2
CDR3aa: CASSLGSGRPENIQYF
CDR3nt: TGTGCCAGCAGCTTGGGATCCGGGAGGCCCGAAAACATTCAGTACTTC

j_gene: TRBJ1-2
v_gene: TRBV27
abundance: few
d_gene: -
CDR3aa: CASSSRGTYGYTF
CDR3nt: TGTGCCAGCAGCAGCAGGGGAACCTATGGCTACACCTTC

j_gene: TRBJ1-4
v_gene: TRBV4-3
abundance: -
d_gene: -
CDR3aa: CASSQDSQGGGEKLFF
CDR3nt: TGCGCCAGCAGCCAAGACTCACAGGGCGGGGGTGAAAAACTGTTTTTT

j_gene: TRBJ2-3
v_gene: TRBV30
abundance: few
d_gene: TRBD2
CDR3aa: CAWSSSGRGDTQYF
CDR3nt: TGTGCCTGGAGTTCTAGCGGGAGGGGAGATACGCAGTATTTT

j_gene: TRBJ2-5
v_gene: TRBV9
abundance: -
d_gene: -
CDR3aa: CASSLDSTIETQYF
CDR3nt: TGTGCCAGCAGCTTGGACAGCACCATAGAGACCCAGTACTTC

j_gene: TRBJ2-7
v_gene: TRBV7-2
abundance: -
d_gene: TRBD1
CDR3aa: CASSLSQGAAYEQYF
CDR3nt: TGTGCCAGCAGCTTATCCCAGGGGGCTGCCTACGAGCAGTACTTC

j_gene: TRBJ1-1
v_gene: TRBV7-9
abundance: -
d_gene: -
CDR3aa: CASSLGAGKGDTEAFF
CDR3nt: TGTGCCAGCAGCTTAGGGGCAGGGAAGGGCGACACTGAAGCTTTCTTT

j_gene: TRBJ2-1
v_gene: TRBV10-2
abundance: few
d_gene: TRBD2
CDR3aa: CASTGTSGYNEQFF
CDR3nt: TGCGCCAGCACCGGGACTAGCGGTTACAATGAGCAGTTCTTC

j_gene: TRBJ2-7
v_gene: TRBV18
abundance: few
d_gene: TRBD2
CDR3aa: CASSPPGASGNSYEQYF
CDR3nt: TGTGCCAGCTCACCACCAGGAGCCAGCGGGAACTCCTACGAGCAGTACTTC

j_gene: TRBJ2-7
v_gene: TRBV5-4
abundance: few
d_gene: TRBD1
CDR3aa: CASRETRDSLNEQYF
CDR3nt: TGTGCCAGCAGGGAAACTCGGGACAGTTTAAACGAGCAGTACTTC

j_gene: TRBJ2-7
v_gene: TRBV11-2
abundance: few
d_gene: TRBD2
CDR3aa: CASSLKREVGHYEQYF
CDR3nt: TGTGCCAGCAGCCTCAAGCGGGAGGTCGGCCACTACGAGCAGTACTTC

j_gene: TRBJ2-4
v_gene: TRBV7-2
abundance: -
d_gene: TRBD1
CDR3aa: CASSPQGAVAKNIQYF
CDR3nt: TGTGCCAGCAGCCCACAGGGGGCCGTGGCCAAAAACATTCAGTACTTC

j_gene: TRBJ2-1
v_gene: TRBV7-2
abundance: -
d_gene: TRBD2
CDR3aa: CASSLASGKRNEQFF
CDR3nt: TGTGCCAGCAGCTTGGCTAGCGGTAAGAGAAATGAGCAGTTCTTC

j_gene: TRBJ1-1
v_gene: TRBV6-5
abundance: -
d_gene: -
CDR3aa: CASSGFGQIGAEAFF
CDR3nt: TGTGCCAGCAGTGGATTTGGGCAGATTGGTGCTGAAGCTTTCTTT

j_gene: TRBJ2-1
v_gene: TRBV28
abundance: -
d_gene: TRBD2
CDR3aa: CASSLKRDSGEQFF
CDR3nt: TGTGCCAGCAGTTTAAAGCGGGACTCTGGTGAGCAGTTCTTC

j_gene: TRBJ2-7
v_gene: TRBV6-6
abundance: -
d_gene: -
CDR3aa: CASSPRRGTYEQYF
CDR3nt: TGTGCCAGTTCCCCCCGCCGTGGCACCTACGAGCAGTACTTC

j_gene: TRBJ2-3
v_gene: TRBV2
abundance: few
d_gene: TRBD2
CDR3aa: CASSDPYQREAGEDTQYF
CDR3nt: TGTGCCAGCAGTGACCCCTATCAGCGGGAGGCGGGGGAGGATACGCAGTATTTT

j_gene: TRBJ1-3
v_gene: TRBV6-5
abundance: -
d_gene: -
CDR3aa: CASSYSFSGNTIYF
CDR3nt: TGTGCCAGCAGTTATTCGTTCTCTGGAAACACCATATATTTT

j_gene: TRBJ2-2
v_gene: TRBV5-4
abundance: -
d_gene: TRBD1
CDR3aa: CASSGRDRETGELFF
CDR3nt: TGTGCCAGCAGCGGCCGGGACAGGGAGACCGGGGAGCTGTTTTTT

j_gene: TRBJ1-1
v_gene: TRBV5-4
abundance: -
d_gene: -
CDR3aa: CASSRAGAGAFF
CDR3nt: TGTGCCAGCAGCAGAGCAGGGGCCGGTGCTTTCTTT

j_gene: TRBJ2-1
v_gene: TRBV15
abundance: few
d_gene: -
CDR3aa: CATSSPLGLNNEQFF
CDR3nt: TGTGCCACCAGCAGCCCGCTAGGACTCAACAATGAGCAGTTCTTC

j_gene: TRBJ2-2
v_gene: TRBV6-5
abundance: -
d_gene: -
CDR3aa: CASSTQGTGELFF
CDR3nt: TGTGCCAGCAGTACACAGGGTACCGGGGAGCTGTTTTTT

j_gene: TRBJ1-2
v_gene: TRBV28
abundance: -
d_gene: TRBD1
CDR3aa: CASSLRQGGYTF
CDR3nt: TGTGCCAGCAGTTTAAGACAGGGTGGCTACACCTTC

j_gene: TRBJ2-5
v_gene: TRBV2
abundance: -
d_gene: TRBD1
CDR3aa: CASSEALIRGRETQYF
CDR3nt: TGTGCCAGCAGTGAAGCGCTTATCAGGGGGAGAGAGACCCAGTACTTC

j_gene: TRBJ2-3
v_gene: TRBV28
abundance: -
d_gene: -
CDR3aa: CASSSGADTQYF
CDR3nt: TGTGCCAGCAGTTCAGGGGCAGATACGCAGTATTTT

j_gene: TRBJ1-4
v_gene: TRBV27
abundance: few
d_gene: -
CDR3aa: CASRMRTALQEKLFF
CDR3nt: TGTGCCAGCAGGATGAGGACAGCCCTTCAGGAAAAACTGTTTTTT

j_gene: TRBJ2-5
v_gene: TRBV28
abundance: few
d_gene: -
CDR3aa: CASGRRETQYF
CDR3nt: TGTGCCAGCGGACGGAGGGAGACCCAGTACTTC

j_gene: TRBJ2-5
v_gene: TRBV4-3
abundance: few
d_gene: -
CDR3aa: CASSQRAGVAGETQYF
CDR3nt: TGCGCCAGCAGCCAAAGGGCAGGGGTAGCTGGGGAGACCCAGTACTTC

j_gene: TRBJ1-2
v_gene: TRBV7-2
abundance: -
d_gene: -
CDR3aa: CASSLVPGGVSNYGYTF
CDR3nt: TGTGCCAGCAGCTTAGTCCCCGGGGGGGTCTCTAACTATGGCTACACCTTC

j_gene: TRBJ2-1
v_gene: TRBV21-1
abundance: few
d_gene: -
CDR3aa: CASSKESPTGSSYNEQFF
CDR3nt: TGTGCCAGCAGCAAAGAAAGTCCGACAGGTAGCTCCTACAATGAGCAGTTCTTC

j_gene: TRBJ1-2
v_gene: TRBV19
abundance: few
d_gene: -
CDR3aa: CASSRSRGGYGYTF
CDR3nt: TGTGCCAGTAGTAGAAGCAGAGGCGGCTATGGCTACACCTTC

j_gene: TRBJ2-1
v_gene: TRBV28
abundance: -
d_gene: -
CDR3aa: CASSRPGQAYNEQFF
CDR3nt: TGTGCCAGCAGTCGTCCGGGACAAGCCTACAATGAGCAGTTCTTC

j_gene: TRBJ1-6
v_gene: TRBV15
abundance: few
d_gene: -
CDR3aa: CATSRAVTVNSPLHF
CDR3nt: TGTGCCACCAGCAGAGCTGTGACAGTTAATTCACCCCTCCACTTT